One and the same sample provided the 11 T cell receptor beta chains below, sequenced in a study of T cells after yellow fever vaccination (dated by TCRdb to the late 2010s). The treatment or condition label corresponds to: live attenuated yellow fever vaccine strain. The method behind the library was 5' RACE. The listed sequencing device is Illumina HiSeq 2500. TCRdb handled the public reads itself, with Q25 trimming in fastp and clone calling in MiXCR, and kept productive beta chains. Identical CDR3 proteins give one entry, which carries the most common genes and DNA. For this sample the table gives roughly 520,000 distinct CDR3 sequences, of which just over 20% were detected only once. Approximately 15% of the sample rests with the top ten. The specimen comprised PBMCs, sampled 21 days after the first yellow fever vaccination. These receptors originate from a young man who received the YFV17D yellow fever vaccine.

V and J are TRBV9 and TRBJ2-7, with TRBD1 matching 8 bases. The germline gives CDR1 SGDLS, CDR2 YYNGEE. The CDR3 is 15 residues long. The trim removed 0 bases at V and 5 bases at J, leaving 7 bases unmatched. CDR3 sequence (DNA): TGTGCCAGCAGCGTAGAAGGACAGGGTCACCACGAGCAGTACTTC. It codes for CASSVEGQGHHEQYF.

This clonotype was detected only a few times. V gene TRBV12-3 or TRBV12-4 combines with J gene TRBJ2-2; 7 bases map to TRBD1. Losses at the gene ends were 6 bases for V and 4 bases for J; bases not matched to a gene: 5. The CDR3 has 14 amino acids. This chain's CDR3 is CASRGDRSTGELFF. For the CDR3, the DNA is TGTGCCAGCAGGGGGGACAGATCCACCGGGGAGCTGTTTTTT.

In its sample, this clonotype was seen a few times. This rearrangement joins TRBV7-9 to TRBJ2-2, with D possibly matching TRBD1 (6 bases). Germline values: CDR1 SEHNR, CDR2 FQNEAQ (reference sequence). Trimming cost V 3 bases and J 4 bases, with 9 bases left between them. The CDR3 totals 14 residues. The CDR3 protein is CASSFTGITGELFF. Here the CDR3 DNA reads TGTGCCAGCAGCTTTACAGGGATCACCGGGGAGCTGTTTTTT.

This clonotype showed up many times. The CDR3 loop is CSASWGTNEKLFF. For the CDR3, the DNA is TGCAGTGCTAGCTGGGGGACTAATGAAAAACTGTTTTTT. V gene TRBV20-1 combines with J gene TRBJ1-4; a weak D match, TRBD1 (5 bases). Trimming cost V 3 bases and J 2 bases, with 7 bases left between them. The CDR3 loop spans 13 amino acids. Germline V gives CDR1 DFQATT, CDR2 SNEGSKA (reference sequence).

This clonotype has only a few counts. This chain links TRBV21-1 with TRBJ2-7. TRBV21-1 is classified as a pseudogene. This CDR3 is 13 amino acids long. CDR3 region: CASSKRRDYEQYV. The CDR3, as DNA: TGTGCCAGCAGCAAAAGAAGAGATTACGAGCAGTACGTC.

V gene TRBV5-1 combines with J gene TRBJ2-2, with D hard to call. The CDR3 is 13 amino acids. Germline-derived CDR1 and CDR2 are SGHRS and YFSETQ. V lost 5 bases, J lost 6 bases, and 11 bases lay in between. The CDR3 nucleotides are TGCGCCAGCAGTTCGTTGGGCGCCGGGGAGCTGTTTTTT. Protein: CASSSLGAGELFF.

The sample holds a few counts of this clonotype. The gene calls are TRBV4-1 and TRBJ1-1, with D perhaps TRBD1 (5 bases). In germline, CDR1 is MGHRA, CDR2 YSYEKL. The CDR3 has 16 residues. V gave up 6 bases and J gave up 1 base, with 18 bases separating them. The CDR3 loop is CASRKTVFGANTEAFF. Written as DNA, the CDR3 is TGCGCCAGCAGGAAGACAGTCTTCGGTGCGAACACTGAAGCTTTCTTT.

The chain combines TRBV5-5 with TRBJ1-1; a possible D gene is TRBD1 (6 bases). The V gene lost 5 bases and the J gene lost 3 bases, with 14 bases spanning the gap. The CDR3 contains 14 residues. The V gene's germline CDR1 is SGHKS and CDR2 YYEKEE (reference sequence). The CDR3 DNA sequence: TGTGCCAGCAGTCAGATCGGGGGGCACACTGAAGCTTTCTTT. Its translation: CASSQIGGHTEAFF.

The chain combines TRBV7-2 with TRBJ2-5, with TRBD1 matching 7 bases. The V segment lost 7 bases and the J segment 5 bases; nucleotides outside the gene matches: 13. CDR1 is SGHTA, CDR2 FQGNSA, per germline. This CDR3 is 15 amino acids long. For the CDR3, the DNA is TGTGCCAGCAAGAAAGACAGGGCGACCTGGGAGACCCAGTACTTC. It encodes CASKKDRATWETQYF.

This clonotype was picked up a small number of times. This rearrangement joins TRBV27 to TRBJ2-1; possible D gene TRBD2, 7 bases. The CDR3 loop spans 17 amino acids. Germline CDR1 reads MNHEY; CDR2 reads SMNVEV (reference sequence). With 1 base removed from V and 0 bases from J, the gap between germline ends came to 13 bases. CDR3 in amino acids: CASSLFGGPLSYNEQFF. The DNA of the CDR3 is TGTGCCAGCAGTTTATTCGGGGGGCCACTCTCCTACAATGAGCAGTTCTTC.

The chain is built from TRBV5-1 and TRBJ2-2; D gene unclear. The V gene's germline CDR1 is SGHRS and CDR2 YFSETQ. The germline V and J ends were trimmed by 0 bases and 0 bases, with 9 bases remaining between them. The CDR3 runs to 16 residues. The CDR3 DNA reads TGCGCCAGCAGCTTGGGTGCAAACGCGAACACCGGGGAGCTGTTTTTT. Translation: CASSLGANANTGELFF.